The 26 T cell receptor beta chains in this list originate from one sample, sequenced in a study of blood T cell repertoires in COVID-19 (dated by TCRdb to 2020 to 2022). Library method: the immunoSEQ multiplex PCR assay. This immuneACCESS table, as held by TCRdb, lists in-frame sequences with V and J called but not all clones. Of the missing ones, under half trace to an unresolved V gene in checked studies; the others have no known cause. This sample lists more than 150,000 clones; roughly nine tenths were detected once. The ten largest clonotypes hold more than 14% of the sample. Sequences were obtained from peripheral blood. All receptors come from a woman aged 40 to 49 with acute or convalescent COVID-19.

The chain couples TRBV6-1 to TRBJ1-6; perhaps TRBD1 as D (5 bases). The germline V gene has CDR1 MNHNS and CDR2 SASEGT. The CDR3 loop spans 17 amino acids. V lost 1 base, J lost 0 bases, and 10 bases lay in between. CDR3 residues: CASSEVGGSSYNSPLHF. CDR3 DNA: TGTGCCAGCAGTGAAGTCGGGGGGAGCTCCTATAATTCACCCCTCCACTTT.

The gene calls are TRBV11-2 and TRBJ2-7; 7 bases fit TRBD1. The V gene end was trimmed by 1 base and the J gene end by 6 bases; junction bases not matched to a gene: 6. In germline, CDR1 is SGHAT, CDR2 FQNNGV. The CDR3 spans 14 residues. The CDR3 spells CASSLVQGPREQYF. For the CDR3, the DNA is TGTGCCAGCAGCTTAGTACAGGGGCCTCGCGAGCAGTACTTC.

The rearrangement links TRBV4-2 to TRBJ2-3, with D unresolved. The CDR3 extends over 14 amino acids. V was cut by 4 bases and J by 3 bases, with 11 bases left in between. CDR1 is LGHNA and CDR2 is YNFKEQ in the germline V gene. CDR3 residues: CASSRSQKTDTQYF. CDR3 sequence (DNA): TGTGCCAGCAGCCGGAGTCAGAAGACAGATACGCAGTATTTT.

The chain employs TRBV27 and TRBJ2-1; D is perhaps TRBD1 (6 bases). CDR3 length: 13 residues. V lost 4 bases, J lost 8 bases, and 12 bases lay in between. CDR1 MNHEY and CDR2 SMNVEV come from the germline V gene (reference sequence). The DNA for the CDR3 is TGTGCCAGCAGTTCCAGGGGAGTCGATGAGCAGTTCTTC. It specifies CASSSRGVDEQFF.

There are a few counts of this clone. The CDR3 DNA reads TGCGCCAGCAGCTCCATAGCGGGCGCCGGGGAGCTGTTTTTT. Translation gives CASSSIAGAGELFF. The J gene is TRBJ2-2, the V gene TRBV5-1; 7 positions agree with TRBD2. Trimming took 3 bases from V and 6 from J; bases not matched to a gene: 5. CDR3 length: 14 residues. Germline lookup yields CDR1 SGHRS and CDR2 YFSETQ.

The chain couples TRBV7-2 to TRBJ1-1; D unresolved. This CDR3 region has 16 residues. CDR1 SGHTA and CDR2 FQGNSA come from the germline V gene. Trimming took off 5 bases at V and 0 bases at J, with 16 bases between the two ends. The CDR3 coding sequence is TGTGCCAGCAGCCCTAGGCCAGAGGGCATGAACACTGAAGCTTTCTTT. Its protein product is CASSPRPEGMNTEAFF.

This clone appeared a single time. The rearrangement joins TRBV5-1 to TRBJ2-3; 9 bases line up with TRBD2. V lost 4 bases and J lost 2; bases outside the gene matches: 8. Germline V CDR1 and CDR2: SGHRS, YFSETQ. This CDR3 is built from 16 residues. CDR3 in DNA: TGCGCCAGCAGCGCCCTGACTAGCGGACTCACAGATACGCAGTATTTT. As protein: CASSALTSGLTDTQYF.

The chain has TRBV5-1 and TRBJ2-7; D possibly corresponds to TRBD1 (5 bases). With 0 bases removed from V and 0 bases from J, the gap between germline ends came to 10 bases. Germline values: CDR1 SGHRS, CDR2 YFSETQ. The CDR3 extends over 15 amino acids. The CDR3 sequence is CASSLAPGLSYEQYF. The CDR3 bases are TGCGCCAGCAGCTTGGCACCAGGGCTCTCCTACGAGCAGTACTTC.

The chain has TRBV30 and TRBJ2-3, with a possible D match to TRBD1 (6 bases). V dropped 4 bases and J dropped 1 base, with 12 bases sitting between them. Per the germline V gene, CDR1 is GTSNPN and CDR2 is SVGIG (reference sequence). The CDR3 length is 14 residues. CDR3 bases: TGTGCCTGGACCCAGGGGTCGGGCACAGATACGCAGTATTTT. As protein: CAWTQGSGTDTQYF.

The genes are TRBV6-6 and TRBJ1-4; the D gene is possibly TRBD1 (6 bases). The CDR3 contains 13 residues. Germline V gene data show CDR1 as MNHNY and CDR2 as SVGAGI (reference sequence). V was clipped by 8 bases and J by 4 bases, with 11 bases between them. CDR3 loop: CASGGHSNEKLFF. In DNA form, the CDR3 reads TGTGCCAGCGGGGGACACAGTAATGAAAAACTGTTTTTT.

The count of this clone is one. CDR3 in amino acids: CASSVGQFTEAFF. The CDR3 coding sequence is TGTGCCAGCAGCGTAGGGCAGTTCACTGAAGCTTTCTTT. The chain couples TRBV9 to TRBJ1-1, with D hard to call. The CDR3 runs 13 residues. Per the germline V gene, CDR1 is SGDLS and CDR2 is YYNGEE. V was clipped by 0 bases and J by 4 bases, with 7 bases between them.

The chain carries TRBV24-1 and TRBJ2-2, with 8 nucleotides matching TRBD1. The junction had 0 bases not matched to a gene; V was cut back by 7 bases and J by 0 bases. CDR3 length equals 14 residues. Germline V lookup: CDR1 KGHDR, CDR2 SFDVKD. The CDR3 coding sequence is TGTGCCACCAGGACAGGGGCGAACACCGGGGAGCTGTTTTTT. Translating gives CATRTGANTGELFF.

The chain is built from TRBV4-2 and TRBJ2-7; D ambiguous. The length of the CDR3 is 12 residues. CDR1 is LGHNA and CDR2 is YNFKEQ in the germline V gene. The V gene lost 4 bases and the J gene lost 3 bases, with 7 bases spanning the gap. The CDR3 is CASSLSGYEQYF. The CDR3 nucleotides are TGTGCCAGCAGCCTATCGGGCTACGAGCAGTACTTC.

The chain carries TRBV13 and TRBJ1-2; 9 bases line up with TRBD1. V trimming: 5 bases; J trimming: 6 bases; junction bases outside the gene matches: 13. In germline, CDR1 is PRHDT, CDR2 FYEKMQ (reference sequence). The length of the CDR3 is 16 residues. DNA for the CDR3: TGTGCCAGCAGCGGCCACCTAACAGGGGGCGAGGATGGCTACACCTTC. It codes for CASSGHLTGGEDGYTF. Combining the CDR3 with reference TRBV13 and TRBJ1-2 gives the whole variable domain AAGVIQSPRHLIKEKRETATLKCYPIPRHDTVYWYQQGPGQDPQFLISFYEKMQSDKGSIPDRFSAQQFSDYHSELNMSSLELGDSALYFCASSGHLTGGEDGYTFGSGTRLTVV.

The chain recombines TRBV2 with TRBJ1-5; the match to TRBD1 covers 11 bases. Germline assignment: CDR1 SNHLY and CDR2 FYNNEI. The CDR3 runs 16 residues. V trimming: 5 bases; J trimming: 6 bases; junction bases outside the gene matches: 9. Here the CDR3 DNA reads TGTGCCAGCAGTTCCCGGACAGGGGGCGCGAGTCAGCCCCAGCATTTT. This gives the protein CASSSRTGGASQPQHF.

This chain joins TRBV4-1 and TRBJ1-6; tentative D call: TRBD1 (5 bases). CDR3 length equals 15 residues. V lost 0 bases to trimming and J lost 6 bases, with 9 bases between them. From germline, CDR1 is MGHRA and CDR2 YSYEKL. CDR3 nucleotide sequence: TGCGCCAGCAGCCAAGAGACAGAAATTAATTCACCCCTCCACTTT. It translates to CASSQETEINSPLHF.

The rearrangement uses TRBV6-6 and TRBJ1-5; 7 positions agree with TRBD1. In germline, CDR1 is MNHNY, CDR2 SVGAGI (reference sequence). J gave up 6 bases and V 5 bases, and 7 bases lay outside the gene matches. CDR3 length equals 14 residues. CDR3 protein: CASSPGQTSQPQHF. The CDR3 region has the DNA TGTGCCAGCAGTCCGGGACAGACCAGTCAGCCCCAGCATTTT.

The chain joins TRBV28 to TRBJ1-2; tentatively, D is TRBD1 (5 bases). V dropped 2 bases and J dropped 5 bases, with 18 bases sitting between them. The CDR3 is 16 amino acids. Per germline, CDR1 MDHEN and CDR2 SYDVKM. The CDR3 coding sequence is TGTGCCAGCAGTTTAATCGGTTTGGGGCGAAGGTATGGCTACACCTTC. Amino acid sequence: CASSLIGLGRRYGYTF.

The V gene is TRBV6-4, the J gene TRBJ2-3, with TRBD1 matching over 8 bases. J lost 4 bases, V lost 5 bases, and 2 bases had no gene match. The CDR3 runs to 13 residues. Germline V gene lookup returns CDR1 MRHNA and CDR2 SNTAGT. This chain's CDR3 is CASSQQGADTQYF. The CDR3 DNA follows: TGTGCCAGCAGTCAACAGGGGGCAGATACGCAGTATTTT.

The chain recombines TRBV12-5 with TRBJ2-5, with D uncertain. Deletions cut 0 bases from V and 4 bases from J, with 12 bases between. Germline assignment: CDR1 LGHNT and CDR2 FRNRAP. The CDR3 totals 15 residues. The CDR3 protein is CASGLVLSQLETQYF. CDR3 coding DNA: TGTGCTAGTGGTTTGGTACTATCCCAGCTAGAGACCCAGTACTTC.

The rearrangement uses TRBV18 and TRBJ2-1; 7 bases map to TRBD2. J gave up 7 bases and V 2 bases, and 8 bases lay outside the gene matches. Germline assignment: CDR1 KGHSH and CDR2 LQKENI. This CDR3 is built from 15 residues. Here the CDR3 DNA reads TGTGCCAGCTCACCAGGGGGGGTTGGTGGAAATGAGCAGTTCTTC. It specifies CASSPGGVGGNEQFF. The full variable domain, completed using reference TRBV18 and TRBJ2-1, is NAGVMQNPRHLVRRRGQEARLRCSPMKGHSHVYWYRQLPEEGLKFMVYLQKENIIDESGMPKERFSAEFPKEGPSILRIQQVVRGDSAAYFCASSPGGVGGNEQFFGPGTRLTVL.

The chain employs TRBV19 and TRBJ1-2; TRBD1 agrees at 7 bases. V trimming: 3 bases; J trimming: 12 bases; junction bases outside the gene matches: 13. This CDR3 contains 14 residues. Looked up from germline, CDR1 is LNHDA and CDR2 is SQIVND (reference sequence). In DNA form, the CDR3 reads TGTGCCAGTAGTATGTCGGGACAGACCTATTCAAACACCTTC. Residues: CASSMSGQTYSNTF.

The chain uses TRBV6-4 and TRBJ1-2; D gene ambiguous. V dropped 7 bases and J dropped 7 bases, with 25 bases sitting between them. The CDR3 loop spans 16 amino acids. Germline assignment: CDR1 MRHNA and CDR2 SNTAGT. The CDR3: CASTRRGLDGPLGYTF. The DNA for the CDR3 is TGTGCCAGCACCAGACGGGGTCTCGACGGACCTCTTGGCTACACCTTC.

The chain recombines TRBV7-9 with TRBJ2-1, with D possibly matching TRBD2 (5 bases). Trimming cost V 2 bases and J 8 bases, with 7 bases left between them. Germline values: CDR1 SEHNR, CDR2 FQNEAQ (reference sequence). This CDR3 comprises 12 residues. CDR3 in amino acids: CASSLIGDEQFF. The CDR3 DNA reads as TGTGCCAGCAGCTTAATCGGGGATGAGCAGTTCTTC.

The chain uses TRBV5-1 and TRBJ2-7; perhaps TRBD1 as D (6 bases). Germline-derived CDR1 and CDR2 are SGHRS and YFSETQ. The V end was cut by 2 bases, the J end by 5 bases, with 14 bases between. The CDR3 has 14 residues. CDR3 sequence reads: CASSLYTGSNEQYF. The CDR3 DNA sequence: TGCGCCAGCAGCTTATACACAGGGTCTAACGAGCAGTACTTC.

This clone was observed a handful of times. This chain's CDR3 is CATSDSRRGRNEQFF. The CDR3 DNA follows: TGTGCCACCAGTGATTCCAGGAGGGGTAGGAATGAGCAGTTCTTC. The rearrangement links TRBV24-1 to TRBJ2-1, with D possibly matching TRBD2 (6 bases). The CDR3 extends over 15 amino acids. Germline CDR1 reads KGHDR; CDR2 reads SFDVKD. Trimming removed 2 bases from V and 7 bases from J, with 14 bases in between.